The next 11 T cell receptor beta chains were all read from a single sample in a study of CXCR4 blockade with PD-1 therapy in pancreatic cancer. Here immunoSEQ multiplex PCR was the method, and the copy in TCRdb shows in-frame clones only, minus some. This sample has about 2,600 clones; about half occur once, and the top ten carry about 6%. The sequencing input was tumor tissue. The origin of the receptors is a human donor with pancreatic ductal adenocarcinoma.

The chain's CDR3 is CASSYSVNNLDSPLHF. The CDR3 nucleotides are TGTGCCAGCAGTTACTCGGTCAATAACTTGGATTCACCCCTCCACTTT. V gene TRBV6-8 combines with J gene TRBJ1-6; D uncertain. V was clipped by 0 bases and J by 8 bases, with 14 bases between them. The CDR3 has 16 amino acids. Germline V gene sequence: CDR1 MNHGY, CDR2 SAAAGT.

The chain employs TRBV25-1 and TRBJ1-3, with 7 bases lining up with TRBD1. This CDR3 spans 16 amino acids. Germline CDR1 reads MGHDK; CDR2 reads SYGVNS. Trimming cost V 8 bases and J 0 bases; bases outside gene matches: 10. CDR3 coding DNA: TGTGCCAGCCACCCTCTGGGACAGAGCTCTGGAAACACCATATATTTT. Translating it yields CASHPLGQSSGNTIYF. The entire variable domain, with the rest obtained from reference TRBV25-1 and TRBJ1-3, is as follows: EADIYQTPRYLVIGTGKKITLECSQTMGHDKMYWYQQDPGMELHLIHYSYGVNSTEKGDLSSESTVSRIRTEHFPLTLESARPSHTSQYLCASHPLGQSSGNTIYFGEGSWLTVV.

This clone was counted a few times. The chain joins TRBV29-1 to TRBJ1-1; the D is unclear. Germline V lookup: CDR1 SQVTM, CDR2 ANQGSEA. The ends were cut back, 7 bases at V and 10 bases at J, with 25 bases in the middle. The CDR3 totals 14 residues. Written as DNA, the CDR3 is TGCAGCGCGAAAAAGTCTGGCGTGGGTTTCGGAGCTTTCTTT. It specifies CSAKKSGVGFGAFF. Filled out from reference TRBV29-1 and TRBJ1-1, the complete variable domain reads SAVISQKPSRDICQRGTSLTIQCQVDSQVTMMFWYRQQPGQSLTLIATANQGSEATYESGFVIDKFPISRPNLTFSTLTVSNMSPEDSSIYLCSAKKSGVGFGAFFGQGTRLTVV.

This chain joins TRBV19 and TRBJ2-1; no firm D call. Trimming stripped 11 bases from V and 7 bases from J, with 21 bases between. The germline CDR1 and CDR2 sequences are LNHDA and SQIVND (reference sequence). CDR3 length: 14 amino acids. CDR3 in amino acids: CAERRQAIRNEQFF. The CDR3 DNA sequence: TGTGCCGAACGGCGGCAGGCCATAAGAAATGAGCAGTTCTTC.

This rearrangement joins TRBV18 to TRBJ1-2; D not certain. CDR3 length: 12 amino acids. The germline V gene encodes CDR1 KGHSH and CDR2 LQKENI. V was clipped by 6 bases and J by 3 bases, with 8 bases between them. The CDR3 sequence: CASSTTDYGYTF. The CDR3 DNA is TGTGCCAGCTCCACGACTGACTATGGCTACACCTTC.

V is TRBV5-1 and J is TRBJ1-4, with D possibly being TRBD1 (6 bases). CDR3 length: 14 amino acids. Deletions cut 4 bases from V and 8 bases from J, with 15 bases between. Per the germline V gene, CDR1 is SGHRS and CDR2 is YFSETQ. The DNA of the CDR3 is TGCGCCAGCAGCCGGTCCTCCCAGGGGGAAAAACTGTTTTTT. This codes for CASSRSSQGEKLFF. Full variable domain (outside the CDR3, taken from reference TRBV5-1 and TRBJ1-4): KAGVTQTPRYLIKTRGQQVTLSCSPISGHRSVSWYQQTPGQGLQFLFEYFSETQRNKGNFPGRFSGRQFSNSRSEMNVSTLELGDSALYLCASSRSSQGEKLFFGSGTQLSVL.

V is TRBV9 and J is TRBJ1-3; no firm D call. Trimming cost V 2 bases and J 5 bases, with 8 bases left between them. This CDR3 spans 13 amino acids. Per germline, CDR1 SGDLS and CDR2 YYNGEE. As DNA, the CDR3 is TGTGCCAGCAGCGTCCAGGATAGAAACACCATATATTTT. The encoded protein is CASSVQDRNTIYF. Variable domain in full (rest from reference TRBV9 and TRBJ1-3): DSGVTQTPKHLITATGQRVTLRCSPRSGDLSVYWYQQSLDQGLQFLIQYYNGEERAKGNILERFSAQQFPDLHSELNLSSLELGDSALYFCASSVQDRNTIYFGEGSWLTVV.

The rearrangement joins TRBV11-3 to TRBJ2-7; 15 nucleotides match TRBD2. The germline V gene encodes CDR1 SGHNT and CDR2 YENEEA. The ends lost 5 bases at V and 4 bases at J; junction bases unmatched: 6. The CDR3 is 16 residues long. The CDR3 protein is CASSDGLAGGKYEQYF. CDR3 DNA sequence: TGTGCCAGCAGCGACGGACTAGCGGGGGGGAAGTACGAGCAGTACTTC.

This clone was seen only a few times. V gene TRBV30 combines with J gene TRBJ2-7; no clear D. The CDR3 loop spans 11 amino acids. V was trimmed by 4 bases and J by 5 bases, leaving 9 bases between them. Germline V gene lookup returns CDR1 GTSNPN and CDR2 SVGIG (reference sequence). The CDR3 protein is CAWNPKDEQYF. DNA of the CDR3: TGTGCCTGGAATCCCAAGGACGAGCAGTACTTC.

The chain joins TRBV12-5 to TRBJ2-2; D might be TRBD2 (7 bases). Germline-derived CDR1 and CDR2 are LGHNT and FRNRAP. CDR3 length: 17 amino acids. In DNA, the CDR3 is TGTGCCAGCCGTGGGGGGGCCCCGACTAGTCTCACCGGGGAGCTGTTTTTT. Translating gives CASRGGAPTSLTGELFF.

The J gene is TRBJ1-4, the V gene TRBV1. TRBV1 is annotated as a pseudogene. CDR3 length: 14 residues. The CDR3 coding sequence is TGCGCCAGCAGCCAAGATAATGTCCCGGGTGAACTGTTTTTT. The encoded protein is CASSQDNVPGELFF.